The 20 T cell receptor beta chains below all came from one sample that was sequenced in a study of blood T cell repertoires in COVID-19. Using immunoSEQ multiplex PCR, the repertoire was profiled, and TCRdb retains in-frame clones only, with some absent. Among around 50,000 clones listed, around 92% were seen once. Input material: peripheral blood. These receptor sequences come from a human donor in a cohort sampled during active COVID-19.

CDR3 sequence: CASSIDGGTSGGYYANTGELFF. CDR3 in DNA: TGTGCCAGTAGTATTGATGGCGGGACTAGCGGGGGGTACTATGCGAACACCGGGGAGCTGTTTTTT. The V call is TRBV19, the J call TRBJ2-2; TRBD2 aligns across 15 bases. The CDR3 sequence is 22 residues long. Losses at the gene ends were 3 bases for V and 0 bases for J; bases not matched to a gene: 14. CDR1 and CDR2 (germline): LNHDA, SQIVND (reference sequence).

The chain employs TRBV3-1 (or the pseudogene TRBV3-2) and TRBJ2-7, with D unclear. The CDR3 totals 16 residues. Germline loops: CDR1 LGHDT, CDR2 YNNKEL (reference sequence). The V end lost 1 base, the J end lost 0 bases, and 13 bases lay between the germline ends. The CDR3 reads CASSQGTPPPSYEQYF. DNA of the CDR3: TGTGCCAGCAGCCAAGGCACACCACCCCCCTCCTACGAGCAGTACTTC.

The rearrangement links TRBV10-3 to TRBJ2-3; the D is unclear. The CDR3 has 15 amino acids. Germline V CDR1 and CDR2: ENHRY, SYGVKD. V was pared by 0 bases and J by 6 bases, with 13 bases between. CDR3 DNA sequence: TGTGCCATCAGTGAGTCGACTCGGTCCGCGGATACGCAGTATTTT. Amino acid sequence: CAISESTRSADTQYF.

The chain is built from TRBV19 and TRBJ1-3; D might be TRBD1 (5 bases). Germline loops: CDR1 LNHDA, CDR2 SQIVND (reference sequence). Trimming took off 6 bases at V and 4 bases at J, with 16 bases between the two ends. The CDR3 spans 15 residues. The CDR3 sequence: CASRSGLNLGNTIYF. In DNA form, the CDR3 reads TGTGCCAGTAGATCGGGACTCAACCTAGGAAACACCATATATTTT.

The rearrangement joins TRBV6-5 to TRBJ2-3, with a weak D call TRBD2 (5 bases). The germline gives CDR1 MNHEY, CDR2 SVGAGI. V dropped 6 bases and J dropped 3 bases, with 13 bases sitting between them. This CDR3 has 14 residues. The CDR3 DNA is TGTGCCAGCAGGTGGACGGGGAGTACAGATACGCAGTATTTT. Amino acids: CASRWTGSTDTQYF.

The chain joins TRBV7-9 to TRBJ1-1, with unresolved D. The CDR3 length is 13 residues. Trimming cost V 3 bases and J 3 bases, with 8 bases left between them. Germline V gene data show CDR1 as SEHNR and CDR2 as FQNEAQ (reference sequence). The CDR3 region has the DNA TGTGCCAGCAGCTTCACGCAGTACACTGAAGCTTTCTTT. Translating it yields CASSFTQYTEAFF.

The chain combines TRBV14 with TRBJ2-2; TRBD1 aligns across 9 bases. The germline gives CDR1 SGHDN, CDR2 FVKESK. The trim removed 2 bases at V and 6 bases at J, leaving 4 bases unmatched. This CDR3 has 15 residues. The CDR3 protein is CASSQITGGPGELFF. DNA for the CDR3: TGTGCCAGCAGCCAAATCACAGGGGGCCCCGGGGAGCTGTTTTTT. The full variable domain, with the rest looked up from reference TRBV14 and TRBJ2-2, is EAGVTQFPSHSVIEKGQTVTLRCDPISGHDNLYWYRRVMGKEIKFLLHFVKESKQDESGMPNNRFLAERTGGTYSTLKVQPAELEDSGVYFCASSQITGGPGELFFGEGSRLTVL.

This rearrangement joins TRBV12-3 or TRBV12-4 to TRBJ2-2, with TRBD1 as a possible D gene (5 bases). The CDR3 has 13 residues. Deletions cut 3 bases from V and 6 bases from J, with 8 bases between. CDR3 sequence (DNA): TGTGCCAGCAGTTTCAGGGTGGCCGGGGAGCTGTTTTTT. Translating it yields CASSFRVAGELFF.

This rearrangement joins TRBV6-6 to TRBJ2-1; 7 bases match TRBD2. The CDR3 covers 14 residues. V trimming: 1 base; J trimming: 5 bases; junction bases outside the gene matches: 2. Per the germline V gene, CDR1 is MNHNY and CDR2 is SVGAGI (reference sequence). In DNA form, the CDR3 reads TGTGCCAGCAGTTACTTTGGGGGGGACAATGAGCAGTTCTTC. Its protein is CASSYFGGDNEQFF.

This chain joins TRBV5-1 and TRBJ2-7; 8 bases match TRBD2. Germline V gene sequence: CDR1 SGHRS, CDR2 YFSETQ. Trimming removed 0 bases from V and 3 bases from J; junction bases left unmatched: 5. CDR3 length: 15 amino acids. The CDR3 sequence is CASSLDSGSRYEQYF. For the CDR3, the DNA is TGCGCCAGCAGCTTGGACAGCGGGAGTCGCTACGAGCAGTACTTC.

This chain uses TRBV30 with TRBJ2-1, with TRBD2 matching 9 bases. From germline, CDR1 is GTSNPN and CDR2 SVGIG (reference sequence). Unmatched junction bases numbered 6, after V lost 2 bases and J lost 7 bases. The CDR3 consists of 14 residues. The DNA for the CDR3 is TGTGCCTGGAGTAATAGCGGGAGTATGAATGAGCAGTTCTTC. The encoded protein is CAWSNSGSMNEQFF.

The chain joins TRBV7-2 to TRBJ2-3, with 11 positions matching TRBD2. CDR3 length: 15 amino acids. J gave up 8 bases and V 1 base, and 5 bases lay outside the gene matches. Germline CDR1 SGHTA, CDR2 FQGNSA. CDR3 DNA: TGTGCCAGCAGCTTAGGTAGCGGGGGGGCGGGTACGCAGTATTTT. Translated: CASSLGSGGAGTQYF.

J is TRBJ1-5 and V is TRBV7-2, with 7 nucleotides matching TRBD1. Germline CDR1 reads SGHTA; CDR2 reads FQGNSA. The J segment lost 3 bases and the V segment lost 5 bases, leaving 7 bases of the junction unmatched. The CDR3 is made up of 15 amino acids. The CDR3 loop reads CASSRGQVLNQPQHF. DNA of the CDR3: TGTGCCAGCAGCCGCGGACAGGTCCTCAATCAGCCCCAGCATTTT.

This clone has only one observation. The V gene is TRBV2, the J gene TRBJ2-7; TRBD1 might be the D (6 bases). Trimming shortened V by 2 bases and J by 4 bases, and 12 bases separated the two germline ends. Per the germline V gene, CDR1 is SNHLY and CDR2 is FYNNEI. This CDR3 comprises 14 residues. CDR3 coding DNA: TGTGCCAGCAGTGAATCGGGCAGGGGATACGAGCAGTACTTC. Its protein is CASSESGRGYEQYF.

The rearrangement links TRBV7-2 to TRBJ2-5; 7 bases align to TRBD2. V lost 5 bases and J lost 8; bases outside the gene matches: 11. The CDR3 is made up of 14 amino acids. The germline CDR1 and CDR2 sequences are SGHTA and FQGNSA. The CDR3 is CASSQEGTTITQYF. The CDR3, as DNA: TGTGCCAGCAGCCAAGAAGGGACTACTATAACCCAGTACTTC.

V and J are TRBV11-2 and TRBJ2-1; 8 positions agree with TRBD2. CDR1 is SGHAT, CDR2 FQNNGV, per germline. The CDR3 is 13 amino acids. Losses at the gene ends were 8 bases for V and 6 bases for J; bases not matched to a gene: 6. CDR3 DNA sequence: TGTGCCAGCTGCAGCGGGAGTTTCAATGAGCAGTTCTTC. Its protein is CASCSGSFNEQFF.

The rearrangement uses TRBV4-1 and TRBJ2-2; possibly TRBD1 for D (6 bases). The CDR3 consists of 14 residues. The V end lost 10 bases, the J end lost 5 bases, and 17 bases lay between the germline ends. Germline V gives CDR1 MGHRA, CDR2 YSYEKL. The CDR3: CATSKAQGTGELFF. The CDR3 DNA is TGCGCCACCTCTAAAGCCCAGGGGACCGGGGAGCTGTTTTTT.

The chain has TRBV28 and TRBJ2-1; 14 bases map to TRBD2. The germline V gene has CDR1 MDHEN and CDR2 SYDVKM. This CDR3 region has 18 residues. The J segment lost 3 bases and the V segment lost 2 bases, leaving 6 bases of the junction unmatched. As DNA, the CDR3 is TGTGCCAGCAGTTTACTGGGACTAGCGGGAGTTCGCTACAATGAGCAGTTCTTC. Translated, it gives CASSLLGLAGVRYNEQFF. Full variable domain (missing parts from reference TRBV28 and TRBJ2-1): DVKVTQSSRYLVKRTGEKVFLECVQDMDHENMFWYRQDPGLGLRLIYFSYDVKMKEKGDIPEGYSVSREKKERFSLILESASTNQTSMYLCASSLLGLAGVRYNEQFFGPGTRLTVL.

There are a few counts of this clone. This rearrangement joins TRBV5-4 to TRBJ2-1, with 7 bases fitting TRBD2. Trimming cost V 4 bases and J 0 bases; bases outside gene matches: 4. The CDR3 sequence is 15 residues long. CDR1 is SGHNT and CDR2 is YYREEE in the germline V gene (reference sequence). The chain's CDR3 is CASSPGLDSYNEQFF. The CDR3 nucleotides read TGTGCCAGCAGCCCCGGACTAGACTCCTACAATGAGCAGTTCTTC. The full variable domain, in which reference TRBV5-4 and TRBJ2-1 provide the parts outside the CDR3, is ETGVTQSPTHLIKTRGQQVTLRCSSQSGHNTVSWYQQALGQGPQFIFQYYREEENGRGNFPPRFSGLQFPNYSSELNVNALELDDSALYLCASSPGLDSYNEQFFGPGTRLTVL.

The rearrangement joins TRBV5-1 to TRBJ2-1; 11 bases fit TRBD1. The CDR3 spans 15 residues. CDR1 SGHRS and CDR2 YFSETQ come from the germline V gene. With 4 bases clipped from V and 6 bases from J, the junction kept 6 bases outside the gene matches. The CDR3 DNA follows: TGCGCCAGCAGCAGTGGGGACAGGGGGATCAATGAGCAGTTCTTC. Translation gives CASSSGDRGINEQFF.